This T cell receptor beta chain was recorded in a study of immune heterogeneity within non-small cell lung tumors. Findings of the study overall: Local T-cell repertoire clonality was correlated with local tumor mutational burden, and the correlation was positive. It was moderate in strength but statistically significant (R approximately 0.3). Each patient largely had their own distinct set of high-frequency T-cell receptor beta clonotypes. Recurrence of the same dominant CDR3 beta clonotypes was seen across tumor sites within a patient, and site-unique high-frequency clones were present alongside them.

At 450 to 650 ng per sample, bulk tumor genomic DNA provided the template. Several biopsies were collected from each primary tumor during surgery. They were spaced as far apart as possible within the tumor mass. Curative surgery was performed on patients who had untreated, newly diagnosed non-small cell lung cancer. The germline V gene has CDR1 SGHTA and CDR2 FQGNSA. The CDR3 totals 14 residues. V was pared by 2 bases and J by 8 bases, with 6 bases of the junction left unmatched. It was with 32 V and 13 J primers that multiplex PCR amplified TCR beta CDR3. One entry per CDR3 protein results from TCRdb running MiXCR on the multiplex PCR reads. The sample shows about 3,400 distinct CDR3 sequences, roughly 35% of them seen only once. By its share, this clonotype is medium-sized (0.01 to 0.1%). Its specificity is not known.

The sample taken for sequencing was lung tumor tissue. The chain combines TRBV7-2 with TRBJ2-1; TRBD2 aligns across 7 bases. The clonotype was recovered from a man in his 70s with non-small cell lung cancer. The CDR3 DNA follows: TGTGCCAGCAGCTTAACTCTAACTAGCGATGAGCAGTTCTTC. It specifies CASSLTLTSDEQFF.